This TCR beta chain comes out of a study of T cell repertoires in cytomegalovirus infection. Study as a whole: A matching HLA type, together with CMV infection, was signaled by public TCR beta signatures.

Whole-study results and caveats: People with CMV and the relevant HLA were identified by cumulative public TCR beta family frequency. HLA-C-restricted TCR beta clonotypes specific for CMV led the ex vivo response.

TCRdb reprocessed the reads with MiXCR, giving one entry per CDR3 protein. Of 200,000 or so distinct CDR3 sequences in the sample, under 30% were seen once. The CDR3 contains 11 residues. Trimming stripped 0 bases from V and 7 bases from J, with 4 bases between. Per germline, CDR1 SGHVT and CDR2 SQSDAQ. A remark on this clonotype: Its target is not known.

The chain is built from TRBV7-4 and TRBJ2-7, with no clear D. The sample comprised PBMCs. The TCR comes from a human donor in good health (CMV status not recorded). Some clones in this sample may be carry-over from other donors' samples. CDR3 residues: CASSLADEQYF. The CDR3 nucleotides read TGTGCCAGCAGCTTAGCGGATGAGCAGTACTTC.